These T cell receptor beta chains were read from a single sample in a study of CD8 T cells in Susac syndrome. TCRdb re-analysed the immunoSEQ multiplex PCR reads in MiXCR, keeping a single row per CDR3 protein. Among fewer than 200,000 distinct CDR3 sequences, roughly 92% were seen once, and the ten largest hold 0.1%. The sequenced material came from CD4+ T cells from PBMCs. These receptors were taken from a human donor in good health. The CDR3 runs from the conserved cysteine through the conserved F or W. The order of the fields is clone size, V gene, J gene, D gene, CDR3 protein, CDR3 DNA. D genes are given only for firm matches. Clone size is given for some rows only: seen once, a few or many times, or a class if the clone is expanded.

size: once
V: TRBV29-1
J: TRBJ1-1
D: -
CDR3: CSVDSPSGTEAFF
DNA: TGCAGCGTTGACTCACCCTCGGGAACTGAAGCTTTCTTT

size: -
V: TRBV18
J: TRBJ2-1
D: TRBD2
CDR3: CASSPVAGGGEQFF
DNA: TGTGCCAGCTCACCAGTAGCGGGGGGAGGTGAGCAGTTCTTC

size: few
V: TRBV7-9
J: TRBJ1-4
D: -
CDR3: CASSLRQATNEKLFF
DNA: TGTGCCAGCAGCTTACGCCAGGCAACTAATGAAAAACTGTTTTTT

size: -
V: TRBV7-7
J: TRBJ2-1
D: TRBD1
CDR3: CASSLTTGGNEQFF
DNA: TGTGCTAGCAGCTTAACGACAGGGGGCAATGAGCAGTTCTTC

size: few
V: TRBV5-1
J: TRBJ2-1
D: -
CDR3: CASSLPAPRGNNEQFF
DNA: TGCGCCAGCAGCTTACCTGCCCCCAGGGGTAACAATGAGCAGTTCTTC

size: -
V: TRBV7-9
J: TRBJ1-5
D: -
CDR3: CASSSDSENQPQHF
DNA: TGTGCCAGCAGCTCAGACAGCGAAAATCAGCCCCAGCATTTT

size: -
V: TRBV20-1
J: TRBJ2-7
D: -
CDR3: CSAAQGYPEQYF
DNA: TGCAGTGCTGCACAGGGTTACCCCGAGCAGTACTTC

size: few
V: TRBV5-1
J: TRBJ2-3
D: -
CDR3: CASSLEGADTQYF
DNA: TGCGCCAGCAGCTTGGAAGGGGCAGATACGCAGTATTTT

size: -
V: TRBV5-6
J: TRBJ1-5
D: -
CDR3: CASSPGLDQPQHF
DNA: TGTGCCAGCAGCCCAGGGTTAGACCAGCCCCAGCATTTT

size: few
V: TRBV28
J: TRBJ1-1
D: -
CDR3: CASSLGPEAFF
DNA: TGTGCCAGCAGTTTAGGCCCTGAAGCTTTCTTT

size: -
V: TRBV19
J: TRBJ2-1
D: -
CDR3: CASSLDSFSSYNEQFF
DNA: TGTGCCAGTAGCCTCGACAGTTTCAGCTCCTACAATGAGCAGTTCTTC

size: once
V: TRBV7-9
J: TRBJ2-7
D: TRBD1
CDR3: CASSRWTGGGEQYF
DNA: TGTGCCAGCAGTCGTTGGACAGGGGGAGGCGAGCAGTACTTC

size: -
V: TRBV25-1
J: TRBJ1-1
D: -
CDR3: CASSELGGSSEAFF
DNA: TGTGCCAGCAGTGAATTGGGCGGGAGTTCTGAAGCTTTCTTT

size: -
V: TRBV12-3/TRBV12-4
J: TRBJ2-7
D: TRBD1
CDR3: CASRGQGAYEQYF
DNA: TGTGCCAGCAGAGGACAGGGGGCCTACGAGCAGTACTTC

size: -
V: TRBV5-1
J: TRBJ2-4
D: TRBD2
CDR3: CASSPRTSGGNIQYF
DNA: TGCGCCAGCAGCCCCCGGACTAGCGGGGGAAACATTCAGTACTTC

size: -
V: TRBV7-9
J: TRBJ1-1
D: TRBD1
CDR3: CASTLLSGQGAF
DNA: TGTGCCAGCACCTTGCTTAGCGGACAGGGGGCCTTT

size: -
V: TRBV5-1
J: TRBJ2-2
D: -
CDR3: CASSLGAGPTGELFF
DNA: TGCGCCAGCAGCTTGGGGGCGGGACCCACCGGGGAGCTGTTTTTT

size: -
V: TRBV4-1
J: TRBJ1-1
D: -
CDR3: CASSQDPGAVTEAFF
DNA: TGCGCCAGCAGCCAAGATCCCGGGGCAGTAACTGAAGCTTTCTTT

size: -
V: TRBV29-1
J: TRBJ1-1
D: -
CDR3: CSVDGREAFF
DNA: TGCAGCGTTGACGGCAGGGAGGCTTTCTTT

size: -
V: TRBV28
J: TRBJ2-3
D: -
CDR3: CATDRGLGTDTQYF
DNA: TGTGCCACCGATCGAGGTCTCGGCACAGATACGCAGTATTTT

size: -
V: TRBV15
J: TRBJ1-1
D: -
CDR3: CATSTQPRTLNTEAFF
DNA: TGTGCCACCAGCACCCAACCACGCACATTGAACACTGAAGCTTTCTTT

size: -
V: TRBV12-3/TRBV12-4
J: TRBJ1-5
D: TRBD1
CDR3: CASSLGRTTGRQPQHF
DNA: TGTGCCAGCAGTCTTGGTCGCACGACAGGGCGGCAGCCCCAGCATTTT

size: -
V: TRBV7-3
J: TRBJ2-4
D: -
CDR3: CASSPPDRNIQYF
DNA: TGTGCCAGCAGCCCCCCGGACAGAAACATTCAGTACTTC

size: -
V: TRBV11-2
J: TRBJ1-1
D: -
CDR3: CASSLDEGTEAFF
DNA: TGTGCCAGCAGCTTAGACGAGGGGACTGAAGCTTTCTTT

size: few
V: TRBV5-1
J: TRBJ1-6
D: -
CDR3: CASSQQIVGGRWNSPLHF
DNA: TGCGCCAGCAGCCAACAAATCGTCGGGGGGCGATGGAATTCCCCCCTCCACTTT

size: -
V: TRBV20-1
J: TRBJ2-1
D: -
CDR3: CSAPPQRNEQFF
DNA: TGCAGTGCCCCCCCTCAGCGGAATGAGCAGTTCTTC

size: -
V: TRBV18
J: TRBJ1-1
D: -
CDR3: CASSLDMNTEAFF
DNA: TGTGCCAGCTCATTAGACATGAACACTGAAGCTTTCTTT

size: once
V: TRBV27
J: TRBJ1-4
D: -
CDR3: CASSPQWINEKLFF
DNA: TGTGCCAGCAGTCCCCAGTGGATTAATGAAAAACTGTTTTTT

size: -
V: TRBV6-5
J: TRBJ1-3
D: -
CDR3: CASRTSQGIGNTIYF
DNA: TGTGCCAGCAGGACCTCACAAGGAATTGGAAACACCATATATTTT

size: -
V: TRBV6-1
J: TRBJ2-5
D: -
CDR3: CASTMSWGTQYF
DNA: TGTGCCAGCACCATGTCCTGGGGTACCCAGTACTTC

size: -
V: TRBV5-4
J: TRBJ2-7
D: -
CDR3: CASSLEQARGAYEQYF
DNA: TGTGCCAGCAGCTTGGAACAGGCCAGGGGAGCCTACGAGCAGTACTTC

size: -
V: TRBV24-1
J: TRBJ1-1
D: -
CDR3: CATSDFTEAFF
DNA: TGTGCCACCAGTGATTTCACTGAAGCTTTCTTT

size: once
V: TRBV19
J: TRBJ2-4
D: -
CDR3: CASSIPSGGYWGQAKNIQYF
DNA: TGTGCCAGTAGTATCCCCTCTGGAGGGTATTGGGGGCAAGCCAAAAACATTCAGTACTTC

size: -
V: TRBV27
J: TRBJ1-1
D: -
CDR3: CASSKGDNTEAFF
DNA: TGTGCCAGCAGCAAGGGGGATAACACTGAAGCTTTCTTT

size: -
V: TRBV7-9
J: TRBJ1-5
D: TRBD1
CDR3: CASSLGQGEWSGNQPQHF
DNA: TGTGCCAGCAGCCTGGGACAGGGTGAGTGGTCGGGCAATCAGCCCCAGCATTTT

size: -
V: TRBV6-5
J: TRBJ2-5
D: -
CDR3: CASSQLGGKETQYF
DNA: TGTGCCAGCAGCCAACTGGGGGGTAAAGAGACCCAGTACTTC

size: -
V: TRBV29-1
J: TRBJ1-1
D: -
CDR3: CSTVDQNTEAFF
DNA: TGCAGCACCGTGGACCAGAACACTGAAGCTTTCTTT

size: -
V: TRBV6-5
J: TRBJ1-1
D: -
CDR3: CASREQGRRGEAFF
DNA: TGTGCCAGCAGAGAACAGGGCCGAAGGGGGGAAGCTTTCTTT

size: -
V: TRBV20-1
J: TRBJ2-5
D: TRBD2
CDR3: CSADYASGVFQETQYF
DNA: TGCAGTGCCGACTATGCGAGCGGGGTGTTCCAAGAGACCCAGTACTTC

size: -
V: TRBV29-1
J: TRBJ1-2
D: -
CDR3: CSAKRGSGYGYTF
DNA: TGCAGCGCTAAACGGGGGAGCGGCTATGGCTACACCTTC

size: -
V: TRBV5-6
J: TRBJ2-1
D: TRBD2
CDR3: CASSFAGDSYNEQFF
DNA: TGTGCCAGCAGCTTTGCGGGGGACTCCTACAATGAGCAGTTCTTC

size: -
V: TRBV20-1
J: TRBJ1-1
D: -
CDR3: CSATPGWKNTEAFF
DNA: TGCAGTGCAACTCCAGGGTGGAAAAACACTGAAGCTTTCTTT

size: -
V: TRBV6-5
J: TRBJ2-3
D: -
CDR3: CASSYFPQGYDTQYF
DNA: TGTGCCAGCAGTTACTTTCCGCAGGGGTACGATACGCAGTATTTT

size: once
V: TRBV7-8
J: TRBJ2-5
D: TRBD1
CDR3: CASSQTGVGETQYF
DNA: TGTGCCAGCAGCCAGACAGGGGTCGGAGAGACCCAGTACTTC

size: -
V: TRBV20-1
J: TRBJ1-1
D: -
CDR3: CSARGGGNEAFF
DNA: TGCAGTGCTAGAGGGGGCGGGAATGAAGCTTTCTTT

size: -
V: TRBV6-1
J: TRBJ2-3
D: -
CDR3: CASSVSQGISTDTQYF
DNA: TGTGCCAGCAGTGTGTCTCAGGGTATTAGCACAGATACGCAGTATTTT

size: -
V: TRBV7-9
J: TRBJ1-1
D: -
CDR3: CASSTERSNPEAFF
DNA: TGTGCCAGCAGCACCGAACGAAGTAACCCTGAAGCTTTCTTT

size: -
V: TRBV2
J: TRBJ2-4
D: -
CDR3: CASSEVGLAKNIQYF
DNA: TGTGCCAGCAGTGAAGTAGGGTTGGCGAAAAACATTCAGTACTTC

size: -
V: TRBV5-1
J: TRBJ2-1
D: TRBD2
CDR3: CASSSGLAGGLGEQFF
DNA: TGCGCCAGCAGCTCTGGACTAGCGGGGGGGCTGGGGGAGCAGTTCTTC

size: once
V: TRBV7-2
J: TRBJ2-6
D: TRBD1
CDR3: CASSLGQGNVLTF
DNA: TGTGCCAGCAGCCTAGGACAGGGGAACGTCCTGACTTTC

size: -
V: TRBV3-1
J: TRBJ1-6
D: -
CDR3: CASSQGQSYNSPLHF
DNA: TGTGCCAGCAGCCAGGGGCAGAGCTATAATTCACCCCTCCACTTT

size: -
V: TRBV5-1
J: TRBJ2-3
D: -
CDR3: CATYSGNSLTDTQYF
DNA: TGCGCCACGTACTCGGGGAACAGCCTCACAGATACGCAGTATTTT

size: -
V: TRBV20-1
J: TRBJ2-1
D: -
CDR3: CSARVTTSYNEQFF
DNA: TGCAGTGCTAGAGTGACTACTAGCTACAATGAGCAGTTCTTC

size: -
V: TRBV3-1
J: TRBJ2-1
D: TRBD1
CDR3: CASSQDREDEQFF
DNA: TGTGCCAGCAGCCAGGACAGGGAGGATGAGCAGTTCTTC

size: -
V: TRBV11-2
J: TRBJ1-5
D: -
CDR3: CASSPTPGKYQPQHF
DNA: TGTGCCAGCAGCCCCACCCCGGGCAAATATCAGCCCCAGCATTTT